Each of the 5 T cell receptor beta chains below was sequenced from the same sample in a study of CD8+CD57+ T cells in acquired aplastic anemia. Profiling of TCR beta VDJ combinations and CDR3 sequences used genomic DNA as template. From the reads, TCRdb called clonotypes with MiXCR, one entry per CDR3 protein. The repertoire has about 240,000 distinct CDR3 sequences, about 44% of them found once; the top ten carry over 7.5%. Patients picked for sequencing had shown CD8+CD57+ cell expansion detected by flow cytometry. Sequencing was carried out using sorted CD4+, CD8+, or CD8+CD57+ T cells (not recorded which) from PBMCs. The receptors were sampled from a human donor with aplastic anemia.

There are many counts of this clonotype. This chain links TRBV3-1 with TRBJ2-7; D is perhaps TRBD1 (6 bases). This CDR3 region has 14 residues. From germline, CDR1 is LGHDT and CDR2 YNNKEL (reference sequence). Trimming stripped 4 bases from V and 2 bases from J, with 12 bases between. The CDR3 DNA reads as TGTGCCAGCAGCCCGACAGGAGCCACCTACGAGCAGTACTTC. As protein: CASSPTGATYEQYF.

There are a few counts of this clonotype. The chain couples TRBV5-1 to TRBJ2-7, with TRBD1 as a possible D gene (6 bases). CDR3 size: 14 residues. Between the trimmed V and J ends, which lost 0 bases and 5 bases, there was a span of 12 bases. Germline V lookup: CDR1 SGHRS, CDR2 YFSETQ. This CDR3 reads CASSLGRGINEQYF. In DNA form, the CDR3 reads TGCGCCAGCAGCTTGGGCAGGGGAATAAACGAGCAGTACTTC.

This clonotype was detected ten times or more. CDR3 DNA: TGTGCCAGCAGCCTGGAGTGGCAGCAGAATTCACCCCTCCACTTT. This translates into CASSLEWQQNSPLHF. V is TRBV6-2 or TRBV6-3 and J is TRBJ1-6; D unresolved. The CDR3 loop spans 15 amino acids. Germline CDR1 is MNHEY and CDR2 is SVGEGT. The V and J ends lost 6 bases and 7 bases respectively, with 16 bases between them.

At least ten counts were recorded for this clonotype. This chain links TRBV14 with TRBJ2-1, with 11 bases matching TRBD1. The germline V gene has CDR1 SGHDN and CDR2 FVKESK. V lost 4 bases and J lost 8; bases outside the gene matches: 7. The CDR3 extends over 15 amino acids. The CDR3 sequence: CASSPGQGVGDEQFF. DNA of the CDR3: TGTGCCAGCAGCCCGGGACAGGGGGTCGGAGATGAGCAGTTCTTC.

Only a few counts were recorded for this clonotype. This chain connects TRBV7-9 to TRBJ1-4, with D tentatively TRBD1 (6 bases). The germline V gene has CDR1 SEHNR and CDR2 FQNEAQ (reference sequence). CDR3 length equals 16 residues. V was trimmed by 5 bases and J by 2 bases, leaving 15 bases between them. The CDR3 DNA reads as TGTGCCAGCAGCGCTAAGGGGGGAAGGACTAATGAAAAACTGTTTTTT. Protein product: CASSAKGGRTNEKLFF.